This T cell receptor (beta chain) was documented in a study of T cells in Graves' hyperthyroidism and ophthalmopathy. In germline, CDR1 is MDHEN, CDR2 SYDVKM. The CDR3 is made up of 13 amino acids. Trimming removed 3 bases from V and 2 bases from J, with 7 bases in between. This clonotype has ten or more counts. The antigen is undetermined. Patients were excluded for uncontrolled infection, other autoimmune disease, pregnancy or lactation. Diagnostic assessment was based on clinical symptoms, serum thyroxine and TRAb, thyroid ultrasound and orbital computed tomography. RNA transcripts provided the source from which TCR beta CDR3 regions were amplified. Researchers ran a first-round RT-PCR on the TCR CDR3 using the HTBI primer set. Using its own MiXCR run on the multiplex PCR reads, TCRdb lists one record per CDR3 protein. The data hold approximately 600,000 distinct CDR3 sequences, with approximately 14% observed a single time.

General study points: Among clonotypes expanded in thyroid above 0.001, most were also found in blood.

Sequences were obtained from blood. This receptor was obtained from a woman between 40 and 55 years old with Graves' ophthalmopathy. This sequence joins TRBV28 and TRBJ2-5; D ambiguous. The CDR3 region has the DNA TGTGCCAGCAGTTTTCCCCGACAAGAGACCCAGTACTTC. Protein product: CASSFPRQETQYF.